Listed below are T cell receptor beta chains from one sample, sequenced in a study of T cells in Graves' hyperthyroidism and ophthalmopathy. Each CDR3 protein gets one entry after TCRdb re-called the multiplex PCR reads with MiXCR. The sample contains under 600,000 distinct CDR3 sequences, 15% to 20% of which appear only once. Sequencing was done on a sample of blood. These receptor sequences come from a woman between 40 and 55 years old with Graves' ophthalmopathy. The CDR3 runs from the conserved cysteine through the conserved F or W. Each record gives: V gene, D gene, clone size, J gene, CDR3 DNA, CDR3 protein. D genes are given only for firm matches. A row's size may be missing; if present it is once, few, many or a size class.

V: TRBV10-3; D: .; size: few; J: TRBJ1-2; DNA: TGTGCCATCAGTGGTGGGGGGCCCACCAATGGCTACACCTTC; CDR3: CAISGGGPTNGYTF
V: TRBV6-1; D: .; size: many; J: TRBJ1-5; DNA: TGTGCCAGCAGTGATGGGGATTGGGCCAATCAGCCCCAGCATTTT; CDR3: CASSDGDWANQPQHF
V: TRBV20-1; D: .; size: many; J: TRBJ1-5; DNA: TGCAGTGCTAGCGGGGGTGAAAATAGCAATCAGCCCCAGCATTTT; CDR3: CSASGGENSNQPQHF
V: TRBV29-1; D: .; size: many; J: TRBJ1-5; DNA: TGCAGCGTTAAAGAGGGAAATAGCAATCAGCCCCAGCATTTT; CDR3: CSVKEGNSNQPQHF
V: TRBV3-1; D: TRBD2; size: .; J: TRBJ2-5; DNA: TGTGCCAGCAGCCCACAATCTAGCGGGACGAAGACCCAGTACTTC; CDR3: CASSPQSSGTKTQYF
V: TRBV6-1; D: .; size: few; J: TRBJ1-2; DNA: TGTGCCAGCAGTGACTGGCACGCCAGGCGAATACTACATTATGGCTACACCTTC; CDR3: CASSDWHARRILHYGYTF
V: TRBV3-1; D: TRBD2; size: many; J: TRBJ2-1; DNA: TGTGCCAGCAGCCTTCGAGGAGCGGGACTTAGCCATGAGCAGTTCTTC; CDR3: CASSLRGAGLSHEQFF
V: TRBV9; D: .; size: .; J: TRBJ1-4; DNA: TGTGCCAGCAGCGTCGCCCCCCGGGCAGGCGATGAAAAACTGTTTTTT; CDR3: CASSVAPRAGDEKLFF
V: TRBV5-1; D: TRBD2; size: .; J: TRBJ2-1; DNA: TGCGCCAGCAGCTTGGCCCCGACTAGCGGAACAAATGAGCAGTTCTTC; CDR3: CASSLAPTSGTNEQFF
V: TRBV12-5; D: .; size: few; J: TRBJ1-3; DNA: TGTGCTAGTGGCCCGACCTCTGGAAACACCATATATTTT; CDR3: CASGPTSGNTIYF
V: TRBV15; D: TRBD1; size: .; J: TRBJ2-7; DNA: TGTGCCACCAGCAGAGATCGTCCCACGACAGGGGAACCCTACGAGCAGTACTTC; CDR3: CATSRDRPTTGEPYEQYF
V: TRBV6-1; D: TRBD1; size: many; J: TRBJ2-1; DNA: TGTGCCAGCAGTGACTCCGGGACAGGAAAGTTTAGCTCCTACAATGAGCAGTTCTTC; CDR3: CASSDSGTGKFSSYNEQFF
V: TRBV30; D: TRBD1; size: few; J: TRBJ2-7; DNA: TGTGCCGGACAGGCAATCAACGAGCAGTACTTC; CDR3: CAGQAINEQYF
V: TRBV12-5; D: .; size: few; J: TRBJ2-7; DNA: TGTGCTAGTGGCCTTGGAGAGGGAGACTACGAGCAGTACTTC; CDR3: CASGLGEGDYEQYF
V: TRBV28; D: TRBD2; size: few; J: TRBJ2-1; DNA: TGTGCCAGCAGCTTTGTAGCGGGGGGGGAACAGGGGGGCTACAATGAGCAGTTCTTC; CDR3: CASSFVAGGEQGGYNEQFF
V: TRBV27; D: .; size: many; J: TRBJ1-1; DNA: TGTGCCAGCAGTCCCCGGACACTCGGAACGGGAATCACTGAAGCTTTCTTT; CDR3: CASSPRTLGTGITEAFF
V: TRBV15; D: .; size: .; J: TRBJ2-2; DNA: TGTGCCACCAGCAGAGATTCAGGGCTCGGCACCGGGGAGCTGTTTTTT; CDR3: CATSRDSGLGTGELFF
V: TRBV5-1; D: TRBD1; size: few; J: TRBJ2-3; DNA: TGCGCCAGCAGAGTCGATCGGGGACAGAGCACAGATACGCAGTATTTT; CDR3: CASRVDRGQSTDTQYF
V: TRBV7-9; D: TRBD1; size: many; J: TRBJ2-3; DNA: TGTGCCAGCAGCCCCGGACAGGCCGGAGTTGATACGCAGTATTTT; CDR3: CASSPGQAGVDTQYF
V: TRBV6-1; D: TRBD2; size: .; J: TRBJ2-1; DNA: TGTGCCAGCAGTATAGGGACTAGTGGAGCCTACAATGAGCAGTTCTTC; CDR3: CASSIGTSGAYNEQFF
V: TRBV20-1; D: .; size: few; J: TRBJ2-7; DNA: TGCAGTGCTAGACCGACAGGACCCGCCTACGAGCAGTACTTC; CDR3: CSARPTGPAYEQYF
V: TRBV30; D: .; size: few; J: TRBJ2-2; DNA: TGTGCCTGGAGTGTAGGCCATGTTAGGTCTAGCAACACCGGGGAGCTGTTTTTT; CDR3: CAWSVGHVRSSNTGELFF
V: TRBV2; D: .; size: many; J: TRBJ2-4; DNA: TGTGCCAGTCGCCCAGGGCTAGCCAAAAACATTCAGTACTTC; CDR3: CASRPGLAKNIQYF
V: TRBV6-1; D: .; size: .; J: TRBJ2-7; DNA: TGTGCCAGCAGTCCGGGACAACCTACCCCCTACGAGCAGTACTTC; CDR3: CASSPGQPTPYEQYF
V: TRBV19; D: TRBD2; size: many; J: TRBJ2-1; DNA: TGTGCCAGTAGTATCTCGGGACTAGCGGGGAACTACAATGAGCAGTTCTTC; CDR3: CASSISGLAGNYNEQFF
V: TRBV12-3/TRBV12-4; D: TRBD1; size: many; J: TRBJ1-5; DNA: TGTGCCAGCAACTTACAGGGGGGAGGCCAGCCCCAGCATTTT; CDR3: CASNLQGGGQPQHF
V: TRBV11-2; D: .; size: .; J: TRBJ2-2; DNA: TGTGCCAGCAGCTTAGAGATAGTGGGCGCCGGGGAGCTGTTTTTT; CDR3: CASSLEIVGAGELFF
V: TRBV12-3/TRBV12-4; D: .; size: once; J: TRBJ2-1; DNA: TGTGCCAGCAGTACCCGGGGTGCCAAGTTCTTC; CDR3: CASSTRGAKFF
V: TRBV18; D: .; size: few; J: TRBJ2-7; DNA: TGTGCCAGCTCTCTTCCCGGCGCCGGGATGTACGAGCAGTACTTC; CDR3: CASSLPGAGMYEQYF
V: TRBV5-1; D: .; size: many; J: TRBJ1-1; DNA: TGCGCCAGCAGCTTGGCACAGGGCGGCTACACTGAAGCTTTCTTT; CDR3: CASSLAQGGYTEAFF
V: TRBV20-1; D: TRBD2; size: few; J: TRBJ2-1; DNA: TGCAGTGCTAGAGAATTGGGGGAGGGCCCCTACAATGAGCAGTTCTTC; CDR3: CSARELGEGPYNEQFF
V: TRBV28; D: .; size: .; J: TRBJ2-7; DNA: TGTGCCAGCAGTCCTCTCGGGACGGGGATATTCGAGCAGTACTTC; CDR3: CASSPLGTGIFEQYF